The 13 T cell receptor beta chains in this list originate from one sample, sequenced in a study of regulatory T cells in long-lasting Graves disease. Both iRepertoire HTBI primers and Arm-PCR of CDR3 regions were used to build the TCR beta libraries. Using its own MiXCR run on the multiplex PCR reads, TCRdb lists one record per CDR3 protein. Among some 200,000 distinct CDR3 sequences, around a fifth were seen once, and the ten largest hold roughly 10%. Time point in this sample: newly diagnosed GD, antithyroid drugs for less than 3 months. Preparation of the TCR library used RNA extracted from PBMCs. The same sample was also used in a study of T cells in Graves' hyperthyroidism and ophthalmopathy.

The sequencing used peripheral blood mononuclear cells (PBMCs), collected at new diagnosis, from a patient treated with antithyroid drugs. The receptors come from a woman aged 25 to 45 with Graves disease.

For the CDR3, the DNA is TGTGCCAGCAGCCAAGATGGGACTAGCGGGTCCTACGAGCAGTACTTC. Its translation is CASSQDGTSGSYEQYF. This chain links TRBV3-1 with TRBJ2-7; 12 bases map to TRBD2. Germline V gene sequence: CDR1 LGHDT, CDR2 YNNKEL (reference sequence). The CDR3 spans 16 residues. V dropped 0 bases and J dropped 1; count of bases not matched to a gene: 1.

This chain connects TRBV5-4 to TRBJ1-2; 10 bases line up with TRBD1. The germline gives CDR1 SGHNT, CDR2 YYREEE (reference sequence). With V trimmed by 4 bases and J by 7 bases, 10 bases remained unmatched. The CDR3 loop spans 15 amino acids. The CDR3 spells CASSPGQGYSFGYTF. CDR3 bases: TGTGCCAGCAGCCCGGGACAGGGGTATTCTTTTGGCTACACCTTC.

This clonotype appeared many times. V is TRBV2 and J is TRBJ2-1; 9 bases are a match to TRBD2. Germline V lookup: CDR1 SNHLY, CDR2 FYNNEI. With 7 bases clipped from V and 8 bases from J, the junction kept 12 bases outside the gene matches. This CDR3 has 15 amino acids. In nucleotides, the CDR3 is TGTGCCAGCAAACTCGGGCTAGCGGGAATGGATGAGCAGTTCTTC. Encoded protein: CASKLGLAGMDEQFF.

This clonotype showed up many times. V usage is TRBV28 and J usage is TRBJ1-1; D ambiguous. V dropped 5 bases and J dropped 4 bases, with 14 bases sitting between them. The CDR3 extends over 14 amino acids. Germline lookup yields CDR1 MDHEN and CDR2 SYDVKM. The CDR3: CASSDPQRGTEAFF. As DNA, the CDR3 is TGTGCCAGCAGTGACCCCCAACGTGGCACTGAAGCTTTCTTT.

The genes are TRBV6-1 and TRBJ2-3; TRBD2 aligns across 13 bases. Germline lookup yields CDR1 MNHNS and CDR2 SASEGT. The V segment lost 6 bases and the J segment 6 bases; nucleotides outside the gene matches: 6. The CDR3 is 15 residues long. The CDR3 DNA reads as TGTGCCAGCAGGCTTACTAGCGGGGGGGAGGATACGCAGTATTTT. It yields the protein CASRLTSGGEDTQYF.

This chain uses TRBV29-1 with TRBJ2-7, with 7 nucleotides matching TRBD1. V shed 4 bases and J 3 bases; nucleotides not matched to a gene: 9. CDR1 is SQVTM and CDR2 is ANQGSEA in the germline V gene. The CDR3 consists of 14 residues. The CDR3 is CSVVLGNRGYEQYF. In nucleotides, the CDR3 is TGCAGCGTTGTTCTTGGGAACAGGGGCTACGAGCAGTACTTC.

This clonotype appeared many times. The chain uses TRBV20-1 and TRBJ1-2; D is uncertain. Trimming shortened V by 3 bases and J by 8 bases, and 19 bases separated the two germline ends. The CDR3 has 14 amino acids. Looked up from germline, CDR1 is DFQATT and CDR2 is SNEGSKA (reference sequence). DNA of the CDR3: TGCAGTGCTAGTTATGGGGAGAGGACGGGGGGCTACACCTTC. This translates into CSASYGERTGGYTF.

Here the CDR3 DNA reads TGTGCCCTAGAAGGGGTAAGGCCCTACGAGCAGTACTTC. Translation: CALEGVRPYEQYF. The gene calls are TRBV30 and TRBJ2-7, with D possibly being TRBD1 (5 bases). Germline CDR1 GTSNPN, CDR2 SVGIG (reference sequence). V was cut by 8 bases and J by 2 bases, with 16 bases left in between. This CDR3 comprises 13 residues.

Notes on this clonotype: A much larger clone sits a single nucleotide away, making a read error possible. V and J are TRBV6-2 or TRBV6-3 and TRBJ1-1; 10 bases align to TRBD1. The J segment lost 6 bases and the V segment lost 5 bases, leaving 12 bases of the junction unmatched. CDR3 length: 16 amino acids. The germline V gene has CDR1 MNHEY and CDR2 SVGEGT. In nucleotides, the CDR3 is TGTGCCAGCAGTCCCCGGACAGGGGGGGTCGACGCTGAAGCTTTCTTT. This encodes CASSPRTGGVDAEAFF.

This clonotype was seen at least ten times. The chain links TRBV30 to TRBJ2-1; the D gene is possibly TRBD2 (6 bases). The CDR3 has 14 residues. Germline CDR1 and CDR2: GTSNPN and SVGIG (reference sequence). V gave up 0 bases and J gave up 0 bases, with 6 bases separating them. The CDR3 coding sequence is TGTGCCTGGAGTGTCGGGAGCTCCTACAATGAGCAGTTCTTC. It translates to CAWSVGSSYNEQFF.

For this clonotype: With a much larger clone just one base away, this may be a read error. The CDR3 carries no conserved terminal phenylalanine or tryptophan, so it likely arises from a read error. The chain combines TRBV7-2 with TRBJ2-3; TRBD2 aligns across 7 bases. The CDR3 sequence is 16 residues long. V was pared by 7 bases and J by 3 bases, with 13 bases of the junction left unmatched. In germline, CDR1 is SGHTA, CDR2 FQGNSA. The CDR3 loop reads CASTWGGVPPTDTQYS. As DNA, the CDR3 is TGTGCCAGCACCTGGGGGGGGGTCCCACCTACAGATACGCAGTATTCT.

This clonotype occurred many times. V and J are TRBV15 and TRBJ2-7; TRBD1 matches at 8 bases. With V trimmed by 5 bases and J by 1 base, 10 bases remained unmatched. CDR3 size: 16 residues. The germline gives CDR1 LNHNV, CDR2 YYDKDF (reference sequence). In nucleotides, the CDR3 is TGTGCCACCAGCCCCAGACAGGGGTTGAGGTCCTACGAGCAGTACTTC. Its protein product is CATSPRQGLRSYEQYF.

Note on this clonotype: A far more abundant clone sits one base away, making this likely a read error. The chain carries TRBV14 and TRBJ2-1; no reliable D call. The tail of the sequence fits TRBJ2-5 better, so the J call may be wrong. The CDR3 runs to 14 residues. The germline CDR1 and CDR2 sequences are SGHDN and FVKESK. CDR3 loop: CASSQRSVVETQYF. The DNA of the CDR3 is TGTGCCAGCAGCCAACGGTCGGTTGTAGAGACCCAGTACTTC.